These 19 T cell receptor beta chains were all obtained from the same sample, sequenced in a study of blood T cell repertoires in COVID-19. Method: immunoSEQ multiplex PCR; TCRdb's copy keeps in-frame clones and lacks some. Of some 350,000 clones in the sample, roughly 87% were seen once. Input material: PBMCs or T cells enriched from blood (not recorded which). The receptors originated from a woman in her 30s who had recovered from COVID-19.

This chain connects TRBV9 to TRBJ2-4; 7 positions agree with TRBD1. Germline loops: CDR1 SGDLS, CDR2 YYNGEE. The V segment lost 4 bases and the J segment 1 base; nucleotides outside the gene matches: 14. This CDR3 comprises 18 residues. The CDR3 is CASSHDPSGQRAKNIQYF. The CDR3 nucleotides are TGTGCCAGCAGCCATGACCCCTCGGGACAGCGGGCCAAAAACATTCAGTACTTC.

The chain carries TRBV7-2 and TRBJ2-5, with 7 nucleotides matching TRBD2. The CDR3 covers 13 residues. The junction had 2 bases not matched to a gene; V was cut back by 3 bases and J by 4 bases. The germline gives CDR1 SGHTA, CDR2 FQGNSA. The CDR3 DNA reads TGTGCCAGCAGCTTGGGAGGGCGAGAGACCCAGTACTTC. Protein sequence: CASSLGGRETQYF.

The gene calls are TRBV9 and TRBJ1-1; 7 nucleotides agree with TRBD1. Germline assignment: CDR1 SGDLS and CDR2 YYNGEE. There are 12 residues in the CDR3. V lost 7 bases to trimming and J lost 1 base; unmatched junction nucleotides: 1. Written as DNA, the CDR3 is TGTGCCAGCGGGACAGCGAACACTGAAGCTTTCTTT. This sequence encodes CASGTANTEAFF. Full variable domain (outside the CDR3, taken from reference TRBV9 and TRBJ1-1): DSGVTQTPKHLITATGQRVTLRCSPRSGDLSVYWYQQSLDQGLQFLIQYYNGEERAKGNILERFSAQQFPDLHSELNLSSLELGDSALYFCASGTANTEAFFGQGTRLTVV.

The chain carries TRBV5-6 and TRBJ2-1, with 8 bases aligning to TRBD1. The CDR3 has 15 amino acids. Germline CDR1 SGHDT, CDR2 YYEEEE. The V and J ends lost 2 bases and 7 bases, in that order; junction bases with no gene match: 8. The DNA for the CDR3 is TGTGCCAGCAGCTTACCCGGGACAGGTGGAAATGAGCAGTTCTTC. It translates to CASSLPGTGGNEQFF.

This rearrangement joins TRBV4-1 to TRBJ2-1, with TRBD1 matching over 9 bases. The CDR3 loop spans 16 amino acids. The trim removed 0 bases at V and 1 base at J, leaving 1 base unmatched. Germline CDR1 is MGHRA and CDR2 is YSYEKL. In DNA form, the CDR3 reads TGCGCCAGCAGCCAAGACGACAGGGGGTCCTACAATGAGCAGTTCTTC. Protein: CASSQDDRGSYNEQFF.

V is TRBV25-1 and J is TRBJ2-7; D is unresolved. The CDR3 extends over 14 amino acids. Trimming took 6 bases from V and 9 from J, leaving 21 bases between them. The germline CDR1 and CDR2 sequences are MGHDK and SYGVNS. The CDR3 loop reads CASRPSLASGGQYF. The CDR3 DNA is TGTGCCAGCAGACCCTCCTTGGCTTCGGGTGGGCAGTACTTC.

V gene TRBV7-8 combines with J gene TRBJ1-5, with D unclear. V was trimmed by 0 bases and J by 5 bases, leaving 8 bases between them. This CDR3 contains 14 residues. Germline V gene data show CDR1 as SGHVS and CDR2 as FQNEAQ. The CDR3 nucleotides are TGTGCCAGCAGCTTAGCGCGCGGGTATCAGCCCCAGCATTTT. Translation: CASSLARGYQPQHF. Full variable domain (outside the CDR3, taken from reference TRBV7-8 and TRBJ1-5): GAGVSQSPRYKVAKRGQDVALRCDPISGHVSLFWYQQALGQGPEFLTYFQNEAQLDKSGLPSDRFFAERPEGSVSTLKIQRTQQEDSAVYLCASSLARGYQPQHFGDGTRLSIL.

This chain connects TRBV10-3 to TRBJ1-2, with 7 bases identical to TRBD1. This CDR3 is built from 15 residues. Trimming removed 0 bases from V and 8 bases from J; junction bases left unmatched: 9. CDR1 and CDR2 from the germline V gene are ENHRY and SYGVKD. The CDR3 loop is CAISESPGTVDGYTF. CDR3 nucleotides: TGTGCCATCAGTGAGTCCCCCGGGACAGTCGACGGCTACACCTTC.

The V call is TRBV10-3, the J call TRBJ2-7; 9 bases fit TRBD2. The CDR3 has 18 residues. Germline V CDR1 and CDR2: ENHRY, SYGVKD. With 5 bases clipped from V and 0 bases from J, the junction kept 14 bases outside the gene matches. CDR3 nucleotides: TGTGCCATCAGTCCCGGGACTAGCAACCCCCTTGGCTCCTACGAGCAGTACTTC. Translating gives CAISPGTSNPLGSYEQYF.

The J gene is TRBJ2-2, the V gene TRBV10-1; weak D call: TRBD1 (6 bases). V gave up 3 bases and J gave up 5 bases, with 7 bases separating them. CDR3 length equals 13 residues. Germline CDR1 and CDR2: WNHNN and SYGVQD (reference sequence). The CDR3 coding sequence is TGCGCCAGCAGTGAAGGGGGTACCGGGGAGCTGTTTTTT. This encodes CASSEGGTGELFF.

The chain couples TRBV5-1 to TRBJ2-1, with 8 bases identical to TRBD1. The V gene's germline CDR1 is SGHRS and CDR2 YFSETQ. With V trimmed by 3 bases and J by 9 bases, 8 bases remained unmatched. The CDR3 runs 14 residues. The CDR3 is CASSSNRGTGEQFF. As DNA, the CDR3 is TGCGCCAGCAGCTCAAACAGGGGGACAGGTGAGCAGTTCTTC.

This chain connects TRBV4-1 to TRBJ2-7; D remains ambiguous. Per the germline V gene, CDR1 is MGHRA and CDR2 is YSYEKL. The germline V and J ends were trimmed by 6 bases and 3 bases, with 12 bases remaining between them. The CDR3 spans 13 residues. The CDR3: CASSAVEGYEQYF. DNA for the CDR3: TGCGCCAGCAGTGCGGTAGAAGGCTACGAGCAGTACTTC.

The chain uses TRBV6-5 and TRBJ2-7; TRBD1 agrees at 9 bases. With 7 bases clipped from V and 9 bases from J, the junction kept 10 bases outside the gene matches. CDR1 and CDR2 from the germline V gene are MNHEY and SVGAGI. The CDR3 is 13 residues long. DNA for the CDR3: TGTGCCAGCAACCGGGACAGGGAGGAAGGGCAGTACTTC. Translated: CASNRDREEGQYF.

This clone was seen a single time. The genes are TRBV6-5 and TRBJ1-3; tentative D call: TRBD1 (5 bases). The CDR3 extends over 14 amino acids. Germline CDR1 MNHEY, CDR2 SVGAGI. V was cut by 8 bases and J by 4 bases, with 15 bases left in between. Here the CDR3 reads CASARAGSGNTIYF. CDR3 bases: TGTGCCAGCGCCAGGGCAGGTTCAGGAAACACCATATATTTT.

CDR3 residues: CAGGTGQYQPQHF. For the CDR3, the DNA is TGCGCCGGGGGTACGGGACAGTATCAGCCCCAGCATTTT. The chain carries TRBV23-1 and TRBJ1-5; 7 nucleotides align to TRBD1. TRBV23-1 is an ORF, and what it does is uncertain. The CDR3 loop spans 13 amino acids. J was trimmed by 5 bases and V by 11 bases; bases with no gene match: 9.

This chain connects TRBV9 to TRBJ1-4; D remains unclear. The germline CDR1 and CDR2 sequences are SGDLS and YYNGEE. The CDR3 spans 16 residues. V dropped 0 bases and J dropped 0 bases, with 9 bases sitting between them. The CDR3 here is CASSVGLQSTNEKLFF. The CDR3 DNA is TGTGCCAGCAGCGTAGGATTACAGTCAACTAATGAAAAACTGTTTTTT.

The gene calls are TRBV28 and TRBJ1-6; a possible D gene is TRBD1 (6 bases). V shed 2 bases and J shed 5 bases, with 16 bases lying between them. The CDR3 length is 17 residues. The germline V gene encodes CDR1 MDHEN and CDR2 SYDVKM. DNA for the CDR3: TGTGCCAGCAGTTTAGAGGGGCGGGGGCATGATAATTCACCCCTCCACTTT. Translation: CASSLEGRGHDNSPLHF.

This clone was found many times. V gene TRBV13 combines with J gene TRBJ1-4; no definite D call. The CDR3 loop spans 14 amino acids. The V and J ends lost 5 bases and 12 bases respectively, with 19 bases between them. Germline-derived CDR1 and CDR2 are PRHDT and FYEKMQ (reference sequence). CDR3 nucleotide sequence: TGTGCCAGCAGCGCACGGGAACCCGCTGGGGAACTGTTTTTT. Translation gives CASSAREPAGELFF. Variable domain in full (rest from reference TRBV13 and TRBJ1-4): AAGVIQSPRHLIKEKRETATLKCYPIPRHDTVYWYQQGPGQDPQFLISFYEKMQSDKGSIPDRFSAQQFSDYHSELNMSSLELGDSALYFCASSAREPAGELFFGSGTQLSVL.

The rearrangement joins TRBV11-3 to TRBJ2-5, with 7 positions matching TRBD2. Trimming removed 1 base from V and 5 bases from J; junction bases left unmatched: 13. Germline V CDR1 and CDR2: SGHNT, YENEEA. This CDR3 contains 17 residues. CDR3 nucleotide sequence: TGTGCCAGCAGCTTAGGAGCTAGCGGTCACTTTAGGGAGACCCAGTACTTC. It is translated as CASSLGASGHFRETQYF.